The 32 T cell receptor beta chains reported below all come from one sample, sequenced in a study of PD-L1 blockade in urothelial cancer. TCRdb's copy holds only in-frame clones and misses some; the assay was immunoSEQ multiplex PCR. The sample shows tens of thousands of clones, approximately 78% of them seen only once. The sequencing used PBMCs, collected around atezolizumab (anti-PD-L1) treatment. The receptors come from a man aged 65 to 85 with urothelial cancer.

The chain has TRBV5-6 and TRBJ1-2; D call uncertain. Between the trimmed V and J ends, which lost 4 bases and 1 base, there was a span of 8 bases. The germline gives CDR1 SGHDT, CDR2 YYEEEE. This CDR3 has 13 residues. The CDR3 reads CASSISVNYGYTF. In DNA form, the CDR3 reads TGTGCCAGCAGCATCTCAGTTAACTATGGCTACACCTTC. Looking up the rest from reference TRBV5-6 and TRBJ1-2 gives the full variable domain: DAGVTQSPTHLIKTRGQQVTLRCSPKSGHDTVSWYQQALGQGPQFIFQYYEEEERQRGNFPDRFSGHQFPNYSSELNVNALLLGDSALYLCASSISVNYGYTFGSGTRLTVV.

V gene TRBV2 combines with J gene TRBJ2-3; D gene unclear. The V end was cut by 6 bases, the J end by 4 bases, with 14 bases between. The CDR3 runs 14 residues. Per germline, CDR1 SNHLY and CDR2 FYNNEI. CDR3 nucleotide sequence: TGTGCCAGCAGAAGGCGGTACCTTGCAGATACGCAGTATTTT. Protein sequence: CASRRRYLADTQYF.

This clone was found a few times. This chain uses TRBV4-1 with TRBJ1-1; D is uncertain. The CDR3 is made up of 15 amino acids. V was cut by 6 bases and J by 0 bases, with 14 bases left in between. Looked up from germline, CDR1 is MGHRA and CDR2 is YSYEKL. The CDR3 is CASRPLTLLNTEAFF. CDR3 DNA sequence: TGCGCCAGCAGACCATTAACTCTTTTGAACACTGAAGCTTTCTTT.

The chain carries TRBV7-2 and TRBJ1-3; D is uncertain. Germline CDR1 reads SGHTA; CDR2 reads FQGNSA. This CDR3 has 16 residues. The V end lost 1 base, the J end lost 2 bases, and 12 bases lay between the germline ends. The CDR3 DNA sequence: TGTGCCAGCAGCTTAGGGGCAGCTTCGGCTGGAAACACCATATATTTT. This gives the protein CASSLGAASAGNTIYF.

The chain has TRBV7-2 and TRBJ2-6, with 8 bases that match TRBD1. With V trimmed by 5 bases and J by 3 bases, 6 bases remained unmatched. Looked up from germline, CDR1 is SGHTA and CDR2 is FQGNSA. This CDR3 spans 16 amino acids. CDR3 nucleotides: TGTGCCAGCAGCGTGGCAGGGGGCGGTGGGGCCAACGTCCTGACTTTC. Translation gives CASSVAGGGGANVLTF.

The gene calls are TRBV9 and TRBJ2-4; TRBD2 is a possible D gene (6 bases). This CDR3 is 17 amino acids long. Trimming cost V 3 bases and J 5 bases, with 21 bases left between them. Germline V CDR1 and CDR2: SGDLS, YYNGEE. CDR3 sequence: CASSAPAGGGSENIQYF. The CDR3 DNA is TGTGCCAGCAGCGCCCCAGCGGGTGGAGGGAGCGAAAACATTCAGTACTTC.

The chain links TRBV6-6 to TRBJ1-1; D not certain. Trimming stripped 5 bases from V and 0 bases from J, with 13 bases between. CDR1 MNHNY and CDR2 SVGAGI come from the germline V gene (reference sequence). The CDR3 contains 15 residues. The CDR3: CASSEFSRVNTEAFF. In nucleotides, the CDR3 is TGTGCCAGCAGTGAGTTTAGCAGAGTGAACACTGAAGCTTTCTTT.

CDR3 in DNA: TGTGCCAGCACCCTAGGGACTAGCGGGCTCGAGCAGTACTTC. As protein: CASTLGTSGLEQYF. This rearrangement joins TRBV28 to TRBJ2-7; 12 bases line up with TRBD2. This CDR3 contains 14 residues. Germline trimming cut 7 bases from V and 6 bases from J; bases unmatched to any gene: 7. Germline assignment: CDR1 MDHEN and CDR2 SYDVKM.

This chain connects TRBV7-8 to TRBJ2-7; the match to TRBD2 covers 9 bases. V gave up 4 bases and J gave up 6 bases; unmatched junction bases: 13. Per the germline V gene, CDR1 is SGHVS and CDR2 is FQNEAQ. This CDR3 comprises 16 residues. The CDR3 reads CASSSEVAGVYGEQYF. In DNA form, the CDR3 reads TGTGCCAGCAGCTCGGAGGTAGCGGGGGTCTATGGCGAGCAGTACTTC.

The chain recombines TRBV7-2 with TRBJ2-2; 11 nucleotides align to TRBD2. The V segment lost 11 bases and the J segment 5 bases; nucleotides outside the gene matches: 10. The V gene's germline CDR1 is SGHTA and CDR2 FQGNSA. This CDR3 contains 15 residues. The chain's CDR3 is CASAGSGRATGELFF. The CDR3 coding sequence is TGTGCCTCAGCGGGTAGCGGGAGGGCAACCGGGGAGCTGTTTTTT.

This clone came up a few times. The chain has TRBV4-3 and TRBJ2-2; D unresolved. In germline, CDR1 is LGHNA, CDR2 YSLEER. The CDR3 length is 14 residues. Trimming took off 1 base at V and 3 bases at J, with 6 bases between the two ends. The CDR3 loop reads CASSQAPYTGELFF. The CDR3 nucleotides read TGCGCCAGCAGCCAAGCCCCTTACACCGGGGAGCTGTTTTTT.

This chain uses TRBV28 with TRBJ2-3, with 10 bases matching TRBD2. This CDR3 has 15 residues. The germline gives CDR1 MDHEN, CDR2 SYDVKM. Trimming cost V 6 bases and J 3 bases; bases outside gene matches: 6. CDR3: CASSWVSGRTDTQYF. The CDR3 DNA reads as TGTGCCAGCAGCTGGGTTAGCGGGAGGACAGATACGCAGTATTTT.

The gene calls are TRBV9 and TRBJ2-5; a weak D match, TRBD2 (5 bases). The CDR3 consists of 14 residues. V was pared by 4 bases and J by 2 bases, with 12 bases between. Germline assignment: CDR1 SGDLS and CDR2 YYNGEE. CDR3: CASSFSGIQETQYF. CDR3 nucleotide sequence: TGTGCCAGCAGCTTCTCGGGGATTCAAGAGACCCAGTACTTC.

The chain carries TRBV5-8 and TRBJ1-5; 9 positions agree with TRBD1. The CDR3 spans 15 residues. The V segment lost 4 bases and the J segment 3 bases; nucleotides outside the gene matches: 5. The germline V gene has CDR1 SGHTS and CDR2 YDEGEE. As DNA, the CDR3 is TGTGCCAGCAGCGTATACAGGGGGCCCAATCAGCCCCAGCATTTT. It encodes CASSVYRGPNQPQHF.

The chain carries TRBV18 and TRBJ2-1; 8 positions agree with TRBD2. Unmatched junction bases numbered 15, after V lost 1 base and J lost 4 bases. The CDR3 extends over 19 amino acids. The V gene's germline CDR1 is KGHSH and CDR2 LQKENI. DNA of the CDR3: TGTGCCAGCTCACCACTCTCGACTAGCGTTTCGATGGAATACAATGAGCAGTTCTTC. Its translation: CASSPLSTSVSMEYNEQFF. The full variable domain, its missing parts supplied by reference TRBV18 and TRBJ2-1, is NAGVMQNPRHLVRRRGQEARLRCSPMKGHSHVYWYRQLPEEGLKFMVYLQKENIIDESGMPKERFSAEFPKEGPSILRIQQVVRGDSAAYFCASSPLSTSVSMEYNEQFFGPGTRLTVL.

The chain joins TRBV4-3 to TRBJ1-2, with 11 bases matching TRBD1. V lost 0 bases to trimming and J lost 3 bases; unmatched junction nucleotides: 3. This CDR3 region has 16 residues. Per germline, CDR1 LGHNA and CDR2 YSLEER. The CDR3 bases are TGCGCCAGCAGCCAAGATAGGGGACAGGGGGACTATGGCTACACCTTC. This codes for CASSQDRGQGDYGYTF.

This chain joins TRBV7-3 and TRBJ1-1; D uncertain. Trimming shortened V by 8 bases and J by 2 bases, and 12 bases separated the two germline ends. This CDR3 has 13 residues. Germline CDR1 is SGHTA and CDR2 is FQGTGA. Here the CDR3 reads CASSLVANTEAFF. DNA of the CDR3: TGTGCCAGCTCCCTTGTGGCCAACACTGAAGCTTTCTTT.

The chain uses TRBV5-1 and TRBJ2-1; TRBD1 matches 7 bases. Germline CDR1 reads SGHRS; CDR2 reads YFSETQ. The CDR3 is 16 amino acids. Trimming at V came to 1 base and at J to 5 bases, leaving 9 bases not matched to a gene. The CDR3 nucleotides are TGCGCCAGCAGCTTGCGGCCAGGACAGGCCAACAATGAGCAGTTCTTC. Its protein is CASSLRPGQANNEQFF.

This sequence joins TRBV28 and TRBJ2-1; TRBD2 might be the D (6 bases). The V end lost 5 bases, the J end lost 7 bases, and 24 bases lay between the germline ends. Germline lookup yields CDR1 MDHEN and CDR2 SYDVKM. The CDR3 contains 17 residues. The CDR3 region is CASSQPTSGSGRNEQFF. The CDR3 DNA reads as TGTGCCAGCAGTCAACCAACGTCTGGTTCAGGGAGGAATGAGCAGTTCTTC.

The CDR3 loop reads CASSWGQSGNQPQHF. CDR3 in DNA: TGTGCCAGCTCATGGGGCCAATCAGGCAATCAGCCCCAGCATTTT. The genes are TRBV18 and TRBJ1-5; D may be TRBD1 (5 bases). Deletions cut 5 bases from V and 2 bases from J, with 13 bases between. This CDR3 contains 15 residues. Germline V gene lookup returns CDR1 KGHSH and CDR2 LQKENI. The whole variable domain, remainder taken from reference TRBV18 and TRBJ1-5, is NAGVMQNPRHLVRRRGQEARLRCSPMKGHSHVYWYRQLPEEGLKFMVYLQKENIIDESGMPKERFSAEFPKEGPSILRIQQVVRGDSAAYFCASSWGQSGNQPQHFGDGTRLSIL.

The genes are TRBV9 and TRBJ1-1; D ambiguous. Germline-derived CDR1 and CDR2 are SGDLS and YYNGEE. The CDR3 consists of 15 residues. Trimming stripped 0 bases from V and 2 bases from J, with 11 bases between. Here the CDR3 reads CASSVDEVRNTEAFF. CDR3 coding DNA: TGTGCCAGCAGCGTAGATGAGGTGCGTAACACTGAAGCTTTCTTT.

This rearrangement joins TRBV5-1 to TRBJ2-7, with D possibly being TRBD1 (6 bases). CDR3 size: 13 residues. Germline V lookup: CDR1 SGHRS, CDR2 YFSETQ. The V and J ends lost 1 base and 6 bases respectively, with 11 bases between them. In DNA, the CDR3 is TGCGCCAGCAGCTTGTTACAGGGCCGCGAGCAGTACTTC. Encoded protein: CASSLLQGREQYF.

The CDR3 here is CASSLVFGGWTEAFF. CDR3 nucleotides: TGTGCCAGCAGCTTAGTGTTTGGGGGCTGGACTGAAGCTTTCTTT. The J gene is TRBJ1-1, the V gene TRBV7-8, with D possibly matching TRBD1 (6 bases). The V gene's germline CDR1 is SGHVS and CDR2 FQNEAQ. Trimming shortened V by 1 base and J by 5 bases, and 14 bases separated the two germline ends. The CDR3 runs 15 residues. Full variable domain (remainder filled in from reference TRBV7-8 and TRBJ1-1): GAGVSQSPRYKVAKRGQDVALRCDPISGHVSLFWYQQALGQGPEFLTYFQNEAQLDKSGLPSDRFFAERPEGSVSTLKIQRTQQEDSAVYLCASSLVFGGWTEAFFGQGTRLTVV.

This clone was found once. The J gene is TRBJ2-7, the V gene TRBV14; no firm D call. CDR3 size: 13 residues. Germline V gene sequence: CDR1 SGHDN, CDR2 FVKESK. V lost 2 bases and J lost 6, with 11 bases in between. CDR3 in DNA: TGTGCCAGCAGCCAAATCCAGGCAGGCGAGCAGTACTTC. It is translated as CASSQIQAGEQYF.

This clone appeared a single time. V and J are TRBV7-8 and TRBJ2-5, with unresolved D. The CDR3 has 11 amino acids. Germline CDR1 reads SGHVS; CDR2 reads FQNEAQ. Deletions cut 7 bases from V and 2 bases from J, with 5 bases between. CDR3 sequence (DNA): TGTGCCAGCACCGTACAAGAGACCCAGTACTTC. Its protein is CASTVQETQYF.

This chain joins TRBV20-1 and TRBJ2-1; D may be TRBD1 (6 bases). Germline assignment: CDR1 DFQATT and CDR2 SNEGSKA (reference sequence). V lost 6 bases to trimming and J lost 7 bases, with 10 bases between them. The CDR3 has 11 amino acids. The CDR3 DNA sequence: TGCAGTGCCCAGGGGCGTAATGAGCAGTTCTTC. It specifies CSAQGRNEQFF.

The chain combines TRBV27 with TRBJ1-2, with 9 bases that match TRBD1. In germline, CDR1 is MNHEY, CDR2 SMNVEV (reference sequence). Trimming cost V 6 bases and J 7 bases; bases outside gene matches: 6. The CDR3 contains 13 residues. The chain's CDR3 is CASRGTGNGGYTF. The CDR3 DNA reads as TGTGCCAGCAGGGGGACAGGGAACGGTGGCTACACCTTC.

The V and J genes are TRBV7-2 and TRBJ2-7; tentatively, D is TRBD1 (6 bases). Trimming shortened V by 5 bases and J by 7 bases, and 12 bases separated the two germline ends. This CDR3 has 12 amino acids. CDR1 and CDR2 (germline): SGHTA, FQGNSA. CDR3 loop: CASSEGVREQYF. The CDR3 DNA sequence: TGTGCCAGCAGCGAGGGGGTTCGGGAGCAGTACTTC.

The chain employs TRBV6-1 and TRBJ1-1; D might be TRBD1 (5 bases). The CDR3 runs to 14 residues. CDR1 MNHNS and CDR2 SASEGT come from the germline V gene. V lost 5 bases to trimming and J lost 4 bases, with 14 bases between them. The CDR3 spells CASSSGARGTEAFF. The CDR3 DNA is TGTGCCAGCAGTAGCGGGGCACGGGGCACTGAAGCTTTCTTT.

V is TRBV6-5 and J is TRBJ2-1; D perhaps matches TRBD2 (6 bases). CDR1 is MNHEY, CDR2 SVGAGI, per germline. The CDR3 contains 13 residues. The V gene lost 4 bases and the J gene lost 9 bases, with 13 bases spanning the gap. The CDR3 region has the DNA TGTGCCAGCAGTTTAGACGGGGGTGGTGAGCAGTTCTTC. Amino acid sequence: CASSLDGGGEQFF.

This rearrangement joins TRBV5-1 to TRBJ2-3; 9 positions match TRBD2. V gave up 4 bases and J gave up 2 bases; unmatched junction bases: 5. Germline CDR1 is SGHRS and CDR2 is YFSETQ. This CDR3 has 15 residues. CDR3 nucleotide sequence: TGCGCCAGCAGCCCTAGCGGGATCAACACAGATACGCAGTATTTT. Protein: CASSPSGINTDTQYF.

This clone came up a few times. V usage is TRBV6-1 and J usage is TRBJ1-4; 7 bases are a match to TRBD1. The CDR3 is 15 residues long. J lost 7 bases, V lost 5 bases, and 10 bases had no gene match. Germline V gene data show CDR1 as MNHNS and CDR2 as SASEGT. CDR3 coding DNA: TGTGCCAGCAGTCCTCCAGGGGGATTGGGTGAAAAACTGTTTTTT. Amino acids: CASSPPGGLGEKLFF.